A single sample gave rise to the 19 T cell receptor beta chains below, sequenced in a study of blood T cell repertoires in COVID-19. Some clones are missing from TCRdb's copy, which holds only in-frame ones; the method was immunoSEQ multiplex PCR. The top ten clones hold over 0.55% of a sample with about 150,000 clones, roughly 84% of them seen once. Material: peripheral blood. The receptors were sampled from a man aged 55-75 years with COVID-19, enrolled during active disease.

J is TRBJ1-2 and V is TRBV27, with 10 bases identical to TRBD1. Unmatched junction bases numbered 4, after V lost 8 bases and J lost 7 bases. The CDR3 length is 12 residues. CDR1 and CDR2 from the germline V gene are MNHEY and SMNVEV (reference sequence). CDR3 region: CASGDRGRGYTF. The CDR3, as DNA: TGTGCCAGCGGGGACAGGGGACGTGGCTACACCTTC.

The CDR3 here is CATSNLQGSGTDTQYF. DNA of the CDR3: TGTGCCACCAGCAACCTTCAGGGGTCTGGCACAGATACGCAGTATTTT. The chain is built from TRBV15 and TRBJ2-3; weak D call: TRBD1 (6 bases). V lost 4 bases and J lost 1, with 15 bases in between. Germline V CDR1 and CDR2: LNHNV, YYDKDF (reference sequence). The CDR3 runs to 16 residues.

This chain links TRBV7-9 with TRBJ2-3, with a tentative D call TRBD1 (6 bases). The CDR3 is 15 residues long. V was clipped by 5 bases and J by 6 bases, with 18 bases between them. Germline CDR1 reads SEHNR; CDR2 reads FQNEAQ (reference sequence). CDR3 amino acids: CASSDGQLSSDTQYF. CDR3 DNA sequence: TGTGCCAGCAGCGATGGACAGCTTAGCTCGGATACGCAGTATTTT.

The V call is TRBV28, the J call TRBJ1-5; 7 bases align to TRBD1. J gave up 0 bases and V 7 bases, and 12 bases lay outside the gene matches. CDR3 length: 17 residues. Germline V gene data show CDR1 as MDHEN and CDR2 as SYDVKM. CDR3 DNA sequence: TGTGCCAGCACCACCTCGGGACAGCAATATAGCAATCAGCCCCAGCATTTT. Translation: CASTTSGQQYSNQPQHF.

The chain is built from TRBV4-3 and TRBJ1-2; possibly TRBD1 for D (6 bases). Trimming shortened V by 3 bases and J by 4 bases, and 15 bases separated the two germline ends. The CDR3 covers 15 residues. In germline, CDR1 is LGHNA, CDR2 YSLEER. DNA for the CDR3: TGCGCCAGCAGCCAGGGGGGGGGCGGGCTCTATGGCTACACCTTC. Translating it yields CASSQGGGGLYGYTF.

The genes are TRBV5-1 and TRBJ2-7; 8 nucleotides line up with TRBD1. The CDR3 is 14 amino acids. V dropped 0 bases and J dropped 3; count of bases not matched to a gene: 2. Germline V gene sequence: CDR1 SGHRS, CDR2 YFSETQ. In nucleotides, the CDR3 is TGCGCCAGCAGCTTGGACGGACAGGGCTACGAGCAGTACTTC. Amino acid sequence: CASSLDGQGYEQYF. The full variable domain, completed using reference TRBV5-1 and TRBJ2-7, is KAGVTQTPRYLIKTRGQQVTLSCSPISGHRSVSWYQQTPGQGLQFLFEYFSETQRNKGNFPGRFSGRQFSNSRSEMNVSTLELGDSALYLCASSLDGQGYEQYFGPGTRLTVT.

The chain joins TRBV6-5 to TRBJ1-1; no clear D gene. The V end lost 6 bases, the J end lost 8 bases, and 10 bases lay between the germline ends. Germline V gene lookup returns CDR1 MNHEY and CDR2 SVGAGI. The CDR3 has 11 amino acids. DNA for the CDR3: TGTGCCAGCAGCCCCACCCAGGAAGCTTTCTTT. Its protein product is CASSPTQEAFF.

The CDR3 DNA reads as TGTGCCTGGAGTGTGCGGCAGGGCACGAACGAGCAGTACTTC. This sequence encodes CAWSVRQGTNEQYF. The J gene is TRBJ2-7, the V gene TRBV30, with a weak D call TRBD1 (5 bases). The V and J ends lost 0 bases and 5 bases respectively, with 14 bases between them. The CDR3 length is 14 residues. In germline, CDR1 is GTSNPN, CDR2 SVGIG (reference sequence).

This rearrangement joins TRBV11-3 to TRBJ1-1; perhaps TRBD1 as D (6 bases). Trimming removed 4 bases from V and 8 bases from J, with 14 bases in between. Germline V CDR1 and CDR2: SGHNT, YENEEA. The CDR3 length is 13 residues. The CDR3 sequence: CASSSRYGTEAFF. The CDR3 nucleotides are TGTGCCAGCAGCTCCCGTTACGGGACAGAAGCTTTCTTT.

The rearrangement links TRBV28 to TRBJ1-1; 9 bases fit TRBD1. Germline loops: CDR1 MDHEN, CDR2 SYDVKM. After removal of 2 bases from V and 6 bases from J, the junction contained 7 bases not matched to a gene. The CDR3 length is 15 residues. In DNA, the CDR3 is TGTGCCAGCAGTTTACTGGACAGGGGAAGCGCTGAAGCTTTCTTT. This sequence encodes CASSLLDRGSAEAFF.

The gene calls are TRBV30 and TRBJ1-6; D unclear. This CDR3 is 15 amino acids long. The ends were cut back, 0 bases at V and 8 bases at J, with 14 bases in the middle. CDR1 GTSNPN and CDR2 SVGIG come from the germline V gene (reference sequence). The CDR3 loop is CAWSVSGNWDSPLHF. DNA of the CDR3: TGTGCCTGGAGTGTAAGCGGGAATTGGGATTCACCCCTCCACTTT.

The CDR3: CASSPLGTGGNEQFF. In DNA, the CDR3 is TGTGCCAGCTCACCACTCGGGACAGGGGGCAATGAGCAGTTCTTC. The chain combines TRBV18 with TRBJ2-1, with 11 nucleotides matching TRBD1. Germline V gene sequence: CDR1 KGHSH, CDR2 LQKENI. J gave up 6 bases and V 1 base, and 2 bases lay outside the gene matches. The CDR3 is made up of 15 amino acids.

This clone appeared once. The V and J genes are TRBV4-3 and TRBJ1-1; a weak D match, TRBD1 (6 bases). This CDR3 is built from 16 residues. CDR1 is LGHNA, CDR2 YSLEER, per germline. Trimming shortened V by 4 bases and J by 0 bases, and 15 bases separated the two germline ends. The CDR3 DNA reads TGCGCCAGCAGCCCGAGCCTAGGACAGATGAACACTGAAGCTTTCTTT. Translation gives CASSPSLGQMNTEAFF.

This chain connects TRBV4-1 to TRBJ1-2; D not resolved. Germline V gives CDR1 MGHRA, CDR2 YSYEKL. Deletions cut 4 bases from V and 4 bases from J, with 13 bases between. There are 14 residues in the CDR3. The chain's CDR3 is CASSRGSGVYGYTF. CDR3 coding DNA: TGCGCCAGCAGCCGGGGAAGCGGGGTCTATGGCTACACCTTC.

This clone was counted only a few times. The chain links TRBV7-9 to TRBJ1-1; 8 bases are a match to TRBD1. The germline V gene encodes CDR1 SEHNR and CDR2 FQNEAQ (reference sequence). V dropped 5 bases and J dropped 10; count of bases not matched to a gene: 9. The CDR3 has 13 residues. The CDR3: CASSPGQGELAFF. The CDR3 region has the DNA TGTGCCAGCAGCCCAGGACAGGGAGAATTAGCTTTCTTT.

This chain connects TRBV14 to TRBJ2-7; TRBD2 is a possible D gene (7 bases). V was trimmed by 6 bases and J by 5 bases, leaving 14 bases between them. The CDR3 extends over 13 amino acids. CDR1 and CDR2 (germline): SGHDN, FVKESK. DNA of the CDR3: TGTGCCAGCAGGACTCAGGGGAGGGACGAGCAGTACTTC. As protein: CASRTQGRDEQYF.

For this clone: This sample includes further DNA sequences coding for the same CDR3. The DNA for the CDR3 is TGTGCCAGCAGCCAAGCCTCCGGCGAGCAGTACTTC. Protein: CASSQASGEQYF. V gene TRBV3-1 (or the pseudogene TRBV3-2) combines with J gene TRBJ2-7, with D hard to call. V lost 1 base to trimming and J lost 6 bases, with 7 bases between them. Germline V gives CDR1 LGHDT, CDR2 YNNKEL (reference sequence). The CDR3 totals 12 residues.

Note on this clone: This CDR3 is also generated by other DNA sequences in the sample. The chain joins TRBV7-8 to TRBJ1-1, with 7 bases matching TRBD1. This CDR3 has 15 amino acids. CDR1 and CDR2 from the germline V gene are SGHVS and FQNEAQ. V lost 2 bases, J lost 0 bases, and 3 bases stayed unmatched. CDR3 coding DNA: TGTGCCAGCAGCTTATCAGGGACAGTGAACACTGAAGCTTTCTTT. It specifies CASSLSGTVNTEAFF. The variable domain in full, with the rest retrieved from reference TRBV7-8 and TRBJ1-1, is GAGVSQSPRYKVAKRGQDVALRCDPISGHVSLFWYQQALGQGPEFLTYFQNEAQLDKSGLPSDRFFAERPEGSVSTLKIQRTQQEDSAVYLCASSLSGTVNTEAFFGQGTRLTVV.

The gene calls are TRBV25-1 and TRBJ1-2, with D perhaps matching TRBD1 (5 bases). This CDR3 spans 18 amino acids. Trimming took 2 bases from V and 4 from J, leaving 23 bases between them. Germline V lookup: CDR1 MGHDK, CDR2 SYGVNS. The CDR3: CASSEAGPHGGGSYGYTF. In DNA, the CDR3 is TGTGCCAGCAGTGAAGCAGGGCCGCACGGGGGAGGGAGCTATGGCTACACCTTC.